The rows below give T cell receptor beta chains drawn from one sample of a study of identical twins. TCRdb recomputed calls from the 5' RACE reads with MiXCR, one row per CDR3 protein. The data hold approximately 590,000 distinct CDR3 sequences, with nearly 10% observed a single time. These data also formed part of another study, on yellow fever vaccine responses in identical twins.

Sequences were obtained from PBMCs. Every receptor here comes from a woman aged 18-29 years in good health. CDR3s include the opening cysteine and the closing phenylalanine or tryptophan. Fields, in order: V gene, D gene, J gene, clone size, CDR3 protein, CDR3 DNA. A D gene is named only where the DNA matches it firmly. Clone size appears in some rows only: once, few, many, or a class for an expanded clone.

V: TRBV6-1
D: TRBD2
J: TRBJ2-7
size: few
CDR3: CASTYRTSGRAHEQYF
DNA: TGTGCCAGCACCTACAGGACTAGCGGGAGGGCCCACGAGCAGTACTTC

V: TRBV29-1
D: .
J: TRBJ2-1
size: few
CDR3: CSVEDGDDEQFF
DNA: TGCAGCGTTGAAGATGGGGATGATGAGCAGTTCTTC

V: TRBV7-9
D: .
J: TRBJ2-7
size: many
CDR3: CASSLGGQQYF
DNA: TGTGCCAGCAGCCTCGGGGGTCAGCAGTACTTC

V: TRBV3-1
D: .
J: TRBJ1-2
size: many
CDR3: CASSQDRQVWFDYGYTF
DNA: TGTGCCAGCAGCCAAGATAGACAGGTTTGGTTCGACTATGGCTACACCTTC

V: TRBV7-6
D: .
J: TRBJ1-4
size: few
CDR3: CASSIDGKLGEKLFF
DNA: TGTGCCAGCAGCATCGACGGAAAATTAGGGGAAAAACTGTTTTTT

V: TRBV5-1
D: TRBD2
J: TRBJ2-7
size: many
CDR3: CASSLTGGPTGQYF
DNA: TGCGCCAGCAGCTTAACGGGAGGACCCACCGGGCAGTACTTC

V: TRBV6-6
D: .
J: TRBJ1-1
size: .
CDR3: CAARTVVSTEAFF
DNA: TGTGCCGCAAGGACCGTGGTGAGCACTGAAGCTTTCTTT

V: TRBV20-1
D: TRBD1
J: TRBJ2-3
size: many
CDR3: CSASSLGLTGSPDTQYF
DNA: TGCAGTGCTAGCAGTCTTGGTTTGACAGGGAGTCCAGATACGCAGTATTTT

V: TRBV3-1
D: TRBD2
J: TRBJ2-2
size: few
CDR3: CASSRAGGATGELFF
DNA: TGTGCCAGCAGCCGAGCGGGGGGGGCCACCGGGGAGCTGTTTTTT

V: TRBV2
D: .
J: TRBJ2-7
size: many
CDR3: CASRRTYEQYF
DNA: TGTGCCAGCAGGCGTACCTACGAGCAGTACTTC

V: TRBV5-1
D: TRBD2
J: TRBJ2-5
size: .
CDR3: CASSFYRAGEETQYF
DNA: TGCGCCAGCAGCTTTTACCGGGCGGGAGAAGAGACCCAGTACTTC

V: TRBV11-2
D: TRBD2
J: TRBJ2-2
size: few
CDR3: CASSLSLFVGGSAPGELFF
DNA: TGTGCCAGCAGCCTGTCCCTCTTCGTGGGCGGGAGCGCTCCCGGGGAGCTGTTTTTT

V: TRBV12-3/TRBV12-4
D: TRBD2
J: TRBJ2-3
size: .
CDR3: CASCFGLAGGLSTDTQYF
DNA: TGTGCCAGCTGTTTTGGGCTAGCGGGGGGGCTCAGCACAGATACGCAGTATTTT

V: TRBV6-2/TRBV6-3
D: TRBD1
J: TRBJ1-1
size: many
CDR3: CASDTDRELTEAFF
DNA: TGTGCCAGCGACACGGACAGGGAGTTAACTGAAGCTTTCTTT

V: TRBV4-3
D: TRBD1
J: TRBJ1-1
size: .
CDR3: CASSPSTGRTTEAFF
DNA: TGCGCCAGCAGCCCCTCGACAGGGAGAACGACTGAAGCTTTCTTT

V: TRBV9
D: .
J: TRBJ2-7
size: .
CDR3: CASSVEAGTSYEQYF
DNA: TGTGCCAGCAGCGTAGAGGCAGGGACCTCCTACGAGCAGTACTTC